This T cell receptor beta chain emerged from a study of blood T cell repertoires in COVID-19. Study overall: There were acute and convalescent COVID-19 samples, and they came from the United States, Italy and Spain. PBMCs, B-cell-depleted T cells, or T cells were the source of the cDNA or gDNA that made up the material.

Original methodology: Nucleated cell counts were estimated from reference gene primer amplification. Generated by immunoSEQ multiplex PCR, the TCRdb table keeps only in-frame clones and is missing some. V and J calls and clone size are given by that table; D and trimming were obtained from the DNA. The table shows under 150,000 clones, with more than 65% occurring only once. The germline V gene has CDR1 GTSNPN and CDR2 SVGIG (reference sequence). V shed 8 bases and J 4 bases; nucleotides not matched to a gene: 7. The CDR3 covers 12 residues. The gene calls are TRBV30 and TRBJ1-2; 7 bases match TRBD1. The clonotype was recovered from a man aged 50 or older with acute or convalescent COVID-19. Specimen: peripheral blood. The CDR3, as DNA: TGTGCCGCTGACAGGGAGGTCTATGGCTACACCTTC. Its protein product is CAADREVYGYTF.